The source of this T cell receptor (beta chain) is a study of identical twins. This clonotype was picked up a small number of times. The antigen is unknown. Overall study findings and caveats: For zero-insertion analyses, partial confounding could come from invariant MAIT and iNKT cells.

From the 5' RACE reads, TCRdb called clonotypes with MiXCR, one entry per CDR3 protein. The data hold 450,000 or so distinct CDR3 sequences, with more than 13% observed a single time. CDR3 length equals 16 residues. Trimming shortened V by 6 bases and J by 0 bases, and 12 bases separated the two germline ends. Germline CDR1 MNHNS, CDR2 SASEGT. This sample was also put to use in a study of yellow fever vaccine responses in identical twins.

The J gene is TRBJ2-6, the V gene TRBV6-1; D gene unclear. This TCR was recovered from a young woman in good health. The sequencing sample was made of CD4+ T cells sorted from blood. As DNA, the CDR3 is TGTGCCAGCAGGCTGGCCACGATCTCTGGGGCCAACGTCCTGACTTTC. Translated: CASRLATISGANVLTF.